Below, 16 T cell receptor beta chains from the same sample are listed, as sequenced in a study of T cell responses to AZD1222 COVID-19 vaccine (dated by TCRdb to about 2021). This specimen's time point label, interpreted: baseline before first vaccination. Receptor amplification or capture employed the immunoSEQ multiplex PCR assay. Entries here come from immuneACCESS through TCRdb and include only in-frame sequences with V and J called. Some clones fail to appear in such tables; in the studies checked, an unresolved V gene covers under half of the shortfall, and the cause of the remainder is unknown. The table for this sample lists 100,000 to 150,000 clones; about 90% of them were counted only once. The top ten clones comprise roughly 4.2% of the sample. Here the sequenced sample was peripheral blood, taken on day 0 of AZD1222 vaccination. Receptors were obtained from an adult in good health.

The chain combines TRBV12-3 or TRBV12-4 with TRBJ1-2, with 9 bases that match TRBD1. V dropped 8 bases and J dropped 1; count of bases not matched to a gene: 2. The CDR3 extends over 13 amino acids. For the CDR3, the DNA is TGTGCCAGCGCGACAGGGGGTAACTATGGCTACACCTTC. Amino acids: CASATGGNYGYTF.

The genes are TRBV5-1 and TRBJ2-6, with D maybe TRBD1 (6 bases). Germline CDR1 reads SGHRS; CDR2 reads YFSETQ. V was pared by 1 base and J by 4 bases, with 15 bases between. This CDR3 has 17 amino acids. The DNA for the CDR3 is TGCGCCAGCAGCTTGTCTGGCAGGGGCTCAGGGGCCAACGTCCTGACTTTC. It yields the protein CASSLSGRGSGANVLTF.

The chain combines TRBV18 with TRBJ2-2; 8 nucleotides align to TRBD2. From germline, CDR1 is KGHSH and CDR2 LQKENI. The CDR3 has 16 amino acids. V lost 3 bases to trimming and J lost 3 bases; unmatched junction nucleotides: 6. CDR3 in amino acids: CASSPNSGSDTGELFF. CDR3 bases: TGTGCCAGCTCACCTAACAGCGGGAGTGACACCGGGGAGCTGTTTTTT.

Regarding this clone: Compared with germline, one end of the junction differs, possibly owing to a read error. This chain uses TRBV7-7 with TRBJ2-2; TRBD2 matches 7 bases. The germline V gene has CDR1 SSHAT and CDR2 FNYEAQ (reference sequence). There are 15 residues in the CDR3. The CDR3 DNA sequence: TGTGCTAGCAGCTTACGGGGGGATGGGTCCGGGGAGCTGTTTTTT. This gives the protein CASSLRGDGSGELFF.

This clone occurred a few times. The CDR3 reads CASRPSSYNEQFF. The DNA of the CDR3 is TGTGCCAGCAGACCTAGCTCCTACAATGAGCAGTTCTTC. The chain has TRBV28 and TRBJ2-1, with D unclear. V lost 6 bases and J 0 bases, leaving 6 bases between the germline ends. This CDR3 spans 13 amino acids. Germline V gives CDR1 MDHEN, CDR2 SYDVKM. Together with reference TRBV28 and TRBJ2-1, the CDR3 gives the full variable domain: DVKVTQSSRYLVKRTGEKVFLECVQDMDHENMFWYRQDPGLGLRLIYFSYDVKMKEKGDIPEGYSVSREKKERFSLILESASTNQTSMYLCASRPSSYNEQFFGPGTRLTVL.

V usage is TRBV7-2 and J usage is TRBJ2-7, with 7 bases lining up with TRBD2. CDR1 is SGHTA, CDR2 FQGNSA, per germline. Unmatched junction bases numbered 15, after V lost 5 bases and J lost 5 bases. There are 16 residues in the CDR3. CDR3 region: CASSRLGGGAGHEQYF. CDR3 nucleotides: TGTGCCAGCAGCCGCCTCGGGGGAGGGGCTGGCCACGAGCAGTACTTC.

The chain links TRBV14 to TRBJ1-3; D uncertain. Between the trimmed V and J ends, which lost 1 base and 2 bases, there was a span of 6 bases. CDR3 length: 14 residues. The germline CDR1 and CDR2 sequences are SGHDN and FVKESK. The CDR3 loop reads CASSQVAAGNTIYF. The CDR3 DNA follows: TGTGCCAGCAGCCAAGTAGCGGCTGGAAACACCATATATTTT.

V usage is TRBV24-1 and J usage is TRBJ2-1; tentative D call: TRBD2 (5 bases). Looked up from germline, CDR1 is KGHDR and CDR2 is SFDVKD. CDR3 length: 12 amino acids. Trimming pared 8 bases from V and 5 bases from J, leaving 9 bases between. As DNA, the CDR3 is TGTGCCACCAAAGGACTCCACAATGAGCAGTTCTTC. It codes for CATKGLHNEQFF.

The chain joins TRBV6-5 to TRBJ2-7; D possibly corresponds to TRBD1 (5 bases). V was pared by 2 bases and J by 6 bases, with 11 bases between. Germline CDR1 and CDR2: MNHEY and SVGAGI. The CDR3 is 13 amino acids. The CDR3 sequence: CASSYGQYSEQYF. DNA of the CDR3: TGTGCCAGCAGTTACGGACAATATAGCGAGCAGTACTTC.

The chain uses TRBV30 and TRBJ1-6; D gene uncertain. Germline assignment: CDR1 GTSNPN and CDR2 SVGIG (reference sequence). The V gene lost 4 bases and the J gene lost 6 bases, with 10 bases spanning the gap. This CDR3 spans 13 amino acids. The CDR3 is CAWTDGFNSPLHF. CDR3 nucleotide sequence: TGTGCCTGGACAGACGGTTTTAATTCACCCCTCCACTTT.

The chain uses TRBV19 and TRBJ1-2; D perhaps matches TRBD1 (5 bases). The V end was cut by 7 bases, the J end by 8 bases, with 14 bases between. The CDR3 extends over 12 amino acids. Germline V gene lookup returns CDR1 LNHDA and CDR2 SQIVND (reference sequence). CDR3 residues: CASTNDWGGYTF. DNA for the CDR3: TGTGCCAGTACCAACGATTGGGGGGGCTACACCTTC.

The CDR3 DNA reads as TGTGCCAGCAGTTCCCAGGGTCCCTATAATTCACCCCTCCACTTT. It specifies CASSSQGPYNSPLHF. J is TRBJ1-6 and V is TRBV27; a weak D match, TRBD1 (5 bases). The CDR3 totals 15 residues. Germline V gene sequence: CDR1 MNHEY, CDR2 SMNVEV (reference sequence). Trimming removed 4 bases at V and 2 bases at J, with 9 bases between.

This clone was recorded only once. The V gene is TRBV6-5, the J gene TRBJ2-2, with D unresolved. Germline CDR1 MNHEY, CDR2 SVGAGI. CDR3 size: 14 residues. Trimming removed 6 bases at V and 0 bases at J, with 8 bases between. CDR3 loop: CASRNGPNTGELFF. The DNA of the CDR3 is TGTGCCAGCAGGAACGGACCGAACACCGGGGAGCTGTTTTTT.

V usage is TRBV2 and J usage is TRBJ1-5; the D gene is possibly TRBD1 (5 bases). Germline V gene data show CDR1 as SNHLY and CDR2 as FYNNEI. Trimming took 4 bases from V and 0 from J, leaving 10 bases between them. CDR3 length: 15 amino acids. The CDR3 coding sequence is TGTGCCAGCAGTGTCGGACAAATTAGCAATCAGCCCCAGCATTTT. It is translated as CASSVGQISNQPQHF.

Regarding this clone: Other DNA sequences in this specimen translate into the identical CDR3. The V and J genes are TRBV28 and TRBJ1-2; unclear D gene. The CDR3 spans 12 residues. Germline values: CDR1 MDHEN, CDR2 SYDVKM. Trimming stripped 1 base from V and 8 bases from J, with 8 bases between. The CDR3 nucleotides read TGTGCCAGCAGTTTATCCCTAGGGGGCTACACCTTC. This gives the protein CASSLSLGGYTF.

About this clone itself: A junction boundary mismatches the germline segment, possibly from a read error. This chain joins TRBV7-7 and TRBJ2-1; TRBD1 matches 8 bases. This CDR3 has 15 amino acids. Germline V gene sequence: CDR1 SSHAT, CDR2 FNYEAQ (reference sequence). The CDR3 region has the DNA TGTGCTAGCAGCACGACAGGGGACTCCTACAATGAGCAGTTCTTC. Amino acid sequence: CASSTTGDSYNEQFF.